The present entry profiles one T cell receptor beta chain with its context. In its sample, this clone was seen a few times. Its target antigen remains unknown. At one of its ends the junction is not consistent with the germline gene, which may arise from a read error. This entry is derived from a study of blood T cell repertoires in COVID-19 (TCRdb year 2020). In the study overall: The collaborator samples originated in the United States, Italy and Spain and spanned the acute and convalescent phases of COVID-19. The prospective study material was composed of cDNA or gDNA derived from T cells, B-cell-depleted T cells, or PBMCs. Deeply sampled blood TCRbeta repertoires from subjects exposed to, actively infected with, or recovered from COVID-19 were included in the dataset. The repertoires were released in a freely available public database intended as a resource for research on the immune response to SARS-CoV-2. Samples came from the ongoing ImmuneRACE study (first 160 participants) plus 1,254 subjects from 6 global collaborators. A de-identified subject ID, COVID-19 status, age in years and sex were almost always included in the sample metadata. HLA class I and class II types, where available, came from metadata supplied by the sample provider rather than from assay-based typing.

Beyond this particular receptor, the publication reports: How much clinical and demographic metadata was included differed by source and by participant, and the metadata was provided uncurated.

Each collaborating institution followed its own protocols to collect whole blood in K2EDTA tubes. For TCRbeta analysis, collaborators shipped samples in one of three forms: frozen whole blood, isolated PBMCs, or DNA extracted from either of those sample types. The immunoSEQ Assay, a bias-controlled multiplex PCR, was used to amplify TCRbeta CDR3 regions from genomic DNA. Per the original workflow: Within the assay, amplification of reference gene primers was used to estimate how many nucleated cells each sample contained. To quantify the absolute abundance of each unique TCRbeta CDR3 rearrangement, sequence reads were collapsed and filtered. For each sample, productive Simpson clonality was calculated as the square root of Simpson's diversity index across productive rearrangements. Here the immuneACCESS table is served through TCRdb, limited to in-frame sequences with V and J called. Missing clones are a known gap in these copies; in checked studies unresolved V genes cover under half, and the rest lacks a known reason. That table gives V, J and clone size, and the DNA gave D and trimming. This sample holds fewer than 400,000 clones; 85% were observed only once. The ten largest clones take up about 3.6% of the sample.

This sequence was found in a woman between 18 and 29 years old with acute or convalescent COVID-19. Sequenced material: peripheral blood.

CDR3 region: CARSPLGGRTGELFF. The DNA sequence is as follows: TGCGCCCGCAGCCCCCTCGGGGGGCGAACCGGGGAGCTGTTTTTT. Here the chain combines TRBV4-1 and TRBJ2-2, and possibly TRBD2, on 7 matching bases. Counted from cysteine to phenylalanine, this CDR3 has 15 amino acids. Only the CDR3 DNA stays, 45 bases, in frame from base 1. The germline V gene supplies CDR1 MGHRA and CDR2 YSYEKL.